Listed below are T cell receptor beta chains from one sample, sequenced in a study of blood T cell repertoires in COVID-19. Profiled with immunoSEQ multiplex PCR; TCRdb holds only in-frame clones, not every one. The data contain about 190,000 clones, around 86% of them seen just once; the ten biggest clones take up about 6%. Sequenced input: PBMCs or T cells enriched from blood (not recorded which). The receptors shown here come from a man in his forties with acute COVID-19. CDR3s leave out the opening cysteine and the closing phenylalanine or tryptophan. For some rows the clone size is stated as once, few or many, or as a class when expanded; others skip it.

TRBV29-1,NA,SVSSGRSGGNEQF
TRBV14,NA,ASSPGLAGGVTDTQY
TRBV6-2/TRBV6-3,NA,ASSYVADRVDGELF
TRBV28,NA,ASRPLGGKYEQY
TRBV24-1,NA,ATSDLSPGMTGELF
TRBV11-2,once,ASSFSTNEQY
TRBV11-3,NA,ASSLGTGDRGEQF
TRBV3-1/TRBV3-2,NA,ASSQSPTGPTA
TRBV5-8,NA,ASSPGLAFSTGELF
TRBV6-5,NA,ASSPGDTQY
TRBV27,NA,ASSLYGTGVGETQY
TRBV3-1/TRBV3-2,NA,ASSLKGETQY
TRBV28,NA,ASSHDRTGNYGYT
TRBV5-1,NA,ASSWGDREGSQPQH
TRBV20-1,NA,SASQGDQAKNIQY
TRBV4-1,NA,ASSQDGAARPYNEQF
TRBV4-1,NA,ASSSLTSLQGTQY
TRBV5-1,NA,ASSSGTAGEKLF
TRBV13,NA,ASSLGGGQPQH
TRBV30,NA,AWSVHRGSYEQY
TRBV4-2,NA,ASSPRDGGNYEQY
TRBV5-6,NA,ASSGPQGTGELF
TRBV27,NA,ASSYGRANPHRAF
TRBV5-4,NA,ASSLVFTSTDTQY
TRBV7-9,NA,ASSRTSGTYQETQY
TRBV7-6,NA,ASSNLLWREQY
TRBV27,NA,ASRFHDRDHEQY
TRBV2,NA,ASSVETGQPQH
TRBV24-1,NA,ATRPPVAGTAIALTQY
TRBV20-1,NA,SASFREQETQY
TRBV13,NA,ASSLAGDGYT
TRBV7-8,once,ASSQGVSYEQY
TRBV7-9,once,ASSLYQGSLGPGRH
TRBV28,NA,ASSSGTHKAYEQY
TRBV9,once,ASGREIETQY
TRBV28,NA,ASRSGGVGEQY
TRBV7-2,NA,ASSSKGLSPETQY
TRBV19,once,ASSIRQGQDEQY
TRBV18,few,ASSLRTGTNQPQH
TRBV7-9,NA,ASSPPGNYGYT
TRBV6-4,NA,ASSGSHRLTTNEQY
TRBV11-2,NA,ASSVGQGGT
TRBV10-3,NA,AITISSGSYEQY
TRBV25-1,once,ASSPQGAGANVLT
TRBV11-2,NA,ASIPMDRGNTGELF
TRBV27,NA,ASSSQTSGHQETQY
TRBV2,NA,ASRYRVLNIQY
TRBV5-1,NA,ASSLAYRTHYEQY
TRBV5-1,NA,ASSLGGPGRYNSPLH
TRBV19,NA,ASSPGLVVNEQF
TRBV5-4,NA,ASSSGLAASTDTQY
TRBV7-9,NA,ASSLPTMGTYGHLEKLF
TRBV18,NA,ASSRGTGSYEQY
TRBV7-7,NA,ASSPERGTDTQY
TRBV5-1,NA,ASSSTTQGGNTEAF
TRBV30,NA,ARHIGTPNTEAF
TRBV5-1,NA,ASSRGTTGKFPYEQY
TRBV24-1,NA,ATSDWGQNYGYT